These 20 T cell receptor beta chains came from one sample sequenced in a study of brain metastases from non-small cell lung cancer. Libraries were prepared by immunoSEQ multiplex PCR; TCRdb keeps only in-frame clonotypes and omits some of them. Here the sample spans thousands of clones, more than 80% being singletons. Sequencing was carried out using primary lung tumor tissue. The receptors shown here come from a donor over 35 with non-small cell lung cancer.

The chain carries TRBV10-1 and TRBJ2-1; possibly TRBD2 for D (5 bases). V was cut by 3 bases and J by 5 bases, with 8 bases left in between. The CDR3 totals 13 residues. CDR1 is WNHNN, CDR2 SYGVQD, per germline (reference sequence). CDR3 nucleotide sequence: TGCGCCAGCAGTGAAGGCGGGCACAATGAGCAGTTCTTC. This gives the protein CASSEGGHNEQFF.

With regard to this clone: The junction departs from the called germline gene at one end, perhaps through a read error. The chain recombines TRBV2 with TRBJ1-2; TRBD1 matches 7 bases. The CDR3 runs 14 residues. Per the germline V gene, CDR1 is SNHLY and CDR2 is FYNNEI. This CDR3 is CTSSGTAFGVGYTF. Written as DNA, the CDR3 is TGTACCAGCAGTGGGACAGCCTTTGGGGTGGGCTACACCTTC.

V usage is TRBV7-8 and J usage is TRBJ2-3; possible D gene TRBD2, 6 bases. Per the germline V gene, CDR1 is SGHVS and CDR2 is FQNEAQ. CDR3 size: 17 residues. V lost 11 bases and J 0 bases, leaving 24 bases between the germline ends. The CDR3 here is CAAATAQGGLSTDTQYF. CDR3 DNA: TGTGCCGCCGCAACCGCCCAGGGAGGATTGAGCACAGATACGCAGTATTTT.

The chain uses TRBV12-2 and TRBJ2-3; TRBD2, the D gene given by the table, was not confirmed from the DNA. TRBV12-2 constitutes a pseudogene. The CDR3 has 17 amino acids. CDR3 sequence: CASRSRPKAGGRDTQYF. CDR3 nucleotide sequence: TGTGCAAGTCGCTCTCGTCCCAAAGCGGGAGGGCGTGATACGCAGTATTTT.

This chain connects TRBV28 to TRBJ1-5; a weak D match, TRBD1 (6 bases). CDR3 length: 16 amino acids. Germline V lookup: CDR1 MDHEN, CDR2 SYDVKM. Trimming removed 2 bases at V and 1 base at J, with 12 bases between. Here the CDR3 DNA reads TGTGCCAGCAGTTTACGGGTAGGGGGGAGCAATCAGCCCCAGCATTTT. It specifies CASSLRVGGSNQPQHF.

The rearrangement links TRBV28 to TRBJ2-5; D not certain. The CDR3 length is 14 residues. Trimming stripped 1 base from V and 0 bases from J, with 6 bases between. The germline CDR1 and CDR2 sequences are MDHEN and SYDVKM. CDR3 sequence: CASSLLQHQETQYF. In nucleotides, the CDR3 is TGTGCCAGCAGTTTATTGCAGCACCAAGAGACCCAGTACTTC.

The chain links TRBV6-1 to TRBJ1-1; D remains unclear. The CDR3 runs to 13 residues. V was pared by 0 bases and J by 11 bases, with 13 bases between. CDR1 is MNHNS and CDR2 is SASEGT in the germline V gene. The CDR3 sequence is CASSEALRTVAFF. CDR3 nucleotide sequence: TGTGCCAGCAGTGAAGCACTCCGGACGGTGGCTTTCTTT.

This clone has more than one count but fewer than ten. The rearrangement uses TRBV9 and TRBJ2-2; no clear D gene. Per the germline V gene, CDR1 is SGDLS and CDR2 is YYNGEE. This CDR3 is built from 13 residues. The V end was cut by 0 bases, the J end by 4 bases, with 4 bases between. CDR3 in DNA: TGTGCCAGCAGCGTAGGGGGCACCGGGGAGCTGTTTTTT. This translates into CASSVGGTGELFF.

This sequence joins TRBV10-2 and TRBJ1-1; the match to TRBD1 covers 10 bases. Per the germline V gene, CDR1 is WSHSY and CDR2 is SAAADI. The CDR3 covers 14 residues. J lost 8 bases, V lost 2 bases, and 5 bases had no gene match. DNA of the CDR3: TGCGCCAGCAGTGAGCTCACGACAGGGGGCGAAGCTTTCTTT. This translates into CASSELTTGGEAFF.

The CDR3 region has the DNA TGTGCCAGCAGTTTAGTAGGACTCTCCTACGAGCAGTACTTC. Protein product: CASSLVGLSYEQYF. J is TRBJ2-7 and V is TRBV28; the D gene is possibly TRBD2 (5 bases). This CDR3 is 14 amino acids long. With 2 bases removed from V and 0 bases from J, the gap between germline ends came to 8 bases. Germline V gives CDR1 MDHEN, CDR2 SYDVKM.

This chain links TRBV9 with TRBJ2-5; 13 nucleotides agree with TRBD2. Germline lookup yields CDR1 SGDLS and CDR2 YYNGEE. V was clipped by 4 bases and J by 4 bases; unmatched bases: 7. There are 16 residues in the CDR3. Here the CDR3 reads CASSPWTSGSPETQYF. In DNA form, the CDR3 reads TGTGCCAGCAGCCCTTGGACTAGCGGGAGCCCAGAGACCCAGTACTTC.

V and J are TRBV7-3 and TRBJ2-2, with D maybe TRBD2 (5 bases). CDR3 length equals 15 residues. The germline gives CDR1 SGHTA, CDR2 FQGTGA. Trimming left V 6 bases short and J 5 bases short, with 16 bases between. CDR3 DNA sequence: TGTGCCAGCAGTCCCGCTGGAGGAAAGACCGGGGAGCTGTTTTTT. Residues: CASSPAGGKTGELFF.

The chain links TRBV28 to TRBJ2-1; D might be TRBD1 or TRBD2, each matching 5 bases. Germline V CDR1 and CDR2: MDHEN, SYDVKM. The CDR3 sequence is 12 residues long. The V end lost 8 bases, the J end lost 4 bases, and 9 bases lay between the germline ends. The CDR3 loop reads CASGGSYNEQFF. In nucleotides, the CDR3 is TGTGCCAGCGGGGGTTCATACAATGAGCAGTTCTTC.

This sequence joins TRBV6-6 and TRBJ2-7; 7 bases fit TRBD1. CDR3 length: 14 amino acids. Germline V gene lookup returns CDR1 MNHNY and CDR2 SVGAGI (reference sequence). The V segment lost 4 bases and the J segment 4 bases; nucleotides outside the gene matches: 7. The CDR3: CASSSRGKQYEQYF. CDR3 sequence (DNA): TGTGCCAGCAGTTCCAGGGGGAAACAGTACGAGCAGTACTTC.

For the CDR3, the DNA is TGTGCCAGCAGCCAAAGTTTCCCCGCGGTAGGGGCAGATACGCAGTATTTT. Its translation: CASSQSFPAVGADTQYF. V is TRBV4-2 and J is TRBJ2-3; D is possibly TRBD1 (5 bases). Per the germline V gene, CDR1 is LGHNA and CDR2 is YNFKEQ. The CDR3 extends over 17 amino acids. V was trimmed by 2 bases and J by 4 bases, leaving 19 bases between them.

J is TRBJ2-1 and V is TRBV28; D uncertain. The length of the CDR3 is 15 residues. V was trimmed by 1 base and J by 3 bases, leaving 10 bases between them. In germline, CDR1 is MDHEN, CDR2 SYDVKM. The CDR3 nucleotides are TGTGCCAGCAGTTTATATCGGTACAGCTACAATGAGCAGTTCTTC. This codes for CASSLYRYSYNEQFF.

This clone is termed large. Other nucleotide sequences from this sample produce the same CDR3. This rearrangement joins TRBV28 to TRBJ1-1; D may be TRBD1 (5 bases). This CDR3 is built from 14 residues. Germline values: CDR1 MDHEN, CDR2 SYDVKM. Between the trimmed V and J ends, which lost 6 bases and 0 bases, there was a span of 11 bases. Here the CDR3 DNA reads TGTGCCAGCAGAATGGGACCCATGAACACTGAAGCTTTCTTT. This codes for CASRMGPMNTEAFF. The full variable domain, with the rest looked up from reference TRBV28 and TRBJ1-1, is DVKVTQSSRYLVKRTGEKVFLECVQDMDHENMFWYRQDPGLGLRLIYFSYDVKMKEKGDIPEGYSVSREKKERFSLILESASTNQTSMYLCASRMGPMNTEAFFGQGTRLTVV.

CDR3 residues: CASSSPGIIGEKLFF. The CDR3 DNA reads TGTGCCAGCAGCTCACCAGGGATTATAGGAGAAAAACTGTTTTTT. V gene TRBV7-2 combines with J gene TRBJ1-4; the D gene is possibly TRBD1 (5 bases). Germline V gene data show CDR1 as SGHTA and CDR2 as FQGNSA. CDR3 length: 15 amino acids. V was clipped by 4 bases and J by 8 bases, with 17 bases between them.

The rearrangement uses TRBV5-1 and TRBJ1-6; D is unclear. This CDR3 has 14 residues. The V and J ends lost 4 bases and 10 bases respectively, with 15 bases between them. Per the germline V gene, CDR1 is SGHRS and CDR2 is YFSETQ. CDR3 coding DNA: TGCGCCAGCAGCCCTGCCGACGGCGGCTCACCCCTCCACTTT. Translating it yields CASSPADGGSPLHF.

With respect to this clone: A read error may produce the germline difference seen at one junction end. CDR3 protein: CASNVSGDNEQFF. The CDR3 nucleotides read TGTGCCAGCAACGTATCAGGTGACAATGAGCAGTTCTTC. The chain employs TRBV9 and TRBJ2-1; D call uncertain. Germline V gene data show CDR1 as SGDLS and CDR2 as YYNGEE. This CDR3 region has 13 residues.